This T cell receptor (beta chain) was profiled in a study of T cell responses to AZD1222 COVID-19 vaccine (dated by TCRdb to the early 2020s). As for the study more broadly: A total of approximately 250 trial participants underwent TCR sequencing, of whom more than 200 had received two doses of AZD1222 and roughly 26 had received two doses of the MenACWY control vaccine. Trial participants were enrolled by age into subgroups of 18-55, 56-69 and 70-plus years, and roughly 150, 30 and 60 TCR-sequenced participants, respectively, were included in these subgroups.

General conclusions and limits of the study: Most participants were white British and females outnumbered males, and the authors suggested that clonal diversity may have been underestimated. A significant rise in spike-specific TCR breadth and depth was observed after two AZD1222 doses relative to day 0 and relative to MenACWY recipients. Because no day 14 peak-response samples were available, the repertoires could be characterized only after the peak T cell response. The whole spike protein was spanned by vaccine-associated CD4 TCRs, and dominant responses were seen in regions 160-218 and 743-854. Reportedly, almost half of the unique spike-specific TCRs recognized epitopes lying outside the regions that are mutated in the B.1.351 and B.1.1.7 variants. In the small 56-69-year group, the increase in depth fell short of significance, most likely because of low power. Only five to seven AZD1222 recipients were SARS-CoV-2 seropositive at baseline, limiting conclusions about previously exposed vaccinees.

The germline V gene gives CDR1 as MNHEY and CDR2 as SVGEGT. Trimming costs V 2 bases and J 1 base, and their ends lie 9 bases apart. The CDR3 numbers 15 residues from cysteine through phenylalanine. Of all the DNA, just the CDR3 is kept, 45 bases in frame from base 1. The CDR3 regions of human TCRbeta chains were subjected to immunosequencing. The source study handled its data this way. TCRs in the repertoires were matched against a reference library of SARS-CoV-2-specific TCRs that had been generated with the MIRA antigen-specificity platform. Breadth was defined as the fraction of unique TCRs that were SARS-CoV-2-associated. Depth was defined as the fraction of total T cells that were SARS-CoV-2-associated. Using the MIRA data, each spike-specific TCR was mapped to the spike region that the TCR reacts to and placed in a CD4 or CD8 class. Log10-transformed breadth and depth values were compared by one-way ANOVA with Sidak's multiple comparisons tests. TCRdb carries this immuneACCESS record with in-frame sequences only. Its versions omit some clonotypes, under half of them owing to an unresolved V gene in the studies checked, with the rest unexplained. That table is the source of V, J and clone size, and D and trimming were worked out from the DNA. The sample includes some 45,000 clones, with about 92% observed a single time. The ten largest clones take up 30% to 45% of the sample.

The sample's time point label, decoded: about 28 days (+/-7) after the second vaccine dose. AZD1222 recipients with second doses at about 4 weeks or about 12 weeks were pooled, because spike-specific TCR depth and breadth did not differ between schedules. The vaccinee samples were drawn from two UK trials, COV001 and COV002, one of which was a single-blind randomized controlled phase 2/3 trial testing AZD1222 (ChAdOx1 nCoV-19) in healthy adults. Trial participant PBMC samples were collected at day 0 and day 28 after the second dose for TCRbeta chain sequencing. Comments on this clone: Its target antigen remains unknown. The input lacks base qualities; no much larger clone sits a single base away.

Sample: peripheral blood, taken 28 days after the second AZD1222 dose. This receptor was obtained from an adult who received the AZD1222 COVID-19 vaccine. The chain employs TRBV6-2 or TRBV6-3 and TRBJ1-3; the D gene cannot be resolved reliably. The nucleotide sequence reads TGTGCCAGCAGTTACGACGGCGGATCTGGAAACACCATATATTTT. Its translation is CASSYDGGSGNTIYF.